The sample holds many counts of the clone carrying this T cell receptor beta chain. The source of the sample is a study of early T cells in non-severe SARS-CoV-2 infection. Turning to the study itself: Unpaired chains resulted from sequencing bulk RNA of unsorted whole blood.

The ends lost 2 bases at V and 6 bases at J; junction bases unmatched: 6. Germline V gives CDR1 SGHRS, CDR2 YFSETQ. The CDR3 sequence is 15 residues long. Researchers attached unique molecular identifiers to individual cDNA molecules. TCRdb used MiXCR to reprocess the 5' RACE reads, holding one entry per CDR3 protein. The sample contains about 52,000 distinct CDR3 sequences, around a tenth of which appear only once. The source of this sequence is an adult who was a healthcare worker with PCR-confirmed SARS-CoV-2 infection or an uninfected control (not recorded which). The J gene is TRBJ2-1, the V gene TRBV5-1; 9 nucleotides line up with TRBD1. Sequencing input: whole blood. For the CDR3, the DNA is TGCGCCAGCAGCTTACAGGGGGCGTCGGGCAATGAGCAGTTCTTC. The encoded protein is CASSLQGASGNEQFF.